The sequence of this T cell receptor (beta chain) was determined in a study of cytomegalovirus exposure and HLA in healthy donors. Study findings and constraints: Equally common other TCR beta chains were less clonally expanded than HLA-associated ones, a later analysis found. Donors were assumed by presence/absence analyses to have roughly uniform sequencing depth.

The germline V gene encodes CDR1 SGHTA and CDR2 FQGNSA. V dropped 1 base and J dropped 4; count of bases not matched to a gene: 4. The CDR3 sequence is 16 residues long. It was with 60 Vbeta and 13 Jbeta primers that the PCR ran. Only in-frame clones appear in the TCRdb table, and some are missing; sequencing was by immunoSEQ multiplex PCR. This table holds roughly 200,000 clones, about four fifths found once. Comments on this clone: Its antigen is currently unknown.

The sequenced material came from PBMCs. This clonotype originated in a man younger than 40 in good health and CMV-seronegative. This chain connects TRBV7-2 to TRBJ2-5; 12 positions match TRBD1. In DNA form, the CDR3 reads TGTGCCAGCAGCTTAGTAGGGACAGGGGGCGGAGAGACCCAGTACTTC. Translation: CASSLVGTGGGETQYF.